This TCR beta chain was sequenced in a study of PD-1 blockade in classical Hodgkin lymphoma. Notes on the study in general: Relapsed/refractory patients reportedly had the lowest baseline TCR diversity, below newly diagnosed patients, who were below healthy donors. Possible causes of repertoire differences, disease activity or prior therapy, remain undefined.

On this clone itself: Its target is not known.

The data were produced by immunoSEQ multiplex PCR, yet TCRdb's version contains in-frame clones alone and is incomplete. Of about 9,300 clones in the sample, more than 85% were seen once. As to time point: newly diagnosed, previously untreated cHL patient sample. Magnetic negative selection of thawed PBMCs yielded the CD8+ T cells. It was PBMCs in newly diagnosed, untreated classical Hodgkin lymphoma that served as comparison. Germline V gene lookup returns CDR1 LGHNA and CDR2 YNFKEQ. This CDR3 region has 15 residues. Trimming cost V 0 bases and J 6 bases, with 13 bases left between them. The receptor's source is a human donor with classical Hodgkin lymphoma. Sequenced material: CD8+ T cells from blood. This chain connects TRBV4-2 to TRBJ2-3, with a weak D call TRBD2 (6 bases). The CDR3 DNA sequence: TGTGCCAGCAGCCAAGAAAATGGAGGGCGGGATACGCAGTATTTT. Protein: CASSQENGGRDTQYF.